The sequence of this TCR beta chain was determined in a study of blood T cell repertoires in COVID-19. Background on the study: The study drew acute and convalescent COVID-19 samples from the United States, Italy and Spain. PBMCs, B-cell-depleted T cells, or T cells provided the cDNA or gDNA that made up the material.

The CDR3 runs to 14 residues. Per the germline V gene, CDR1 is SGHDN and CDR2 is FVKESK. V lost 2 bases to trimming and J lost 0 bases, with 5 bases between them. This clone was counted ten times or more. In the authors' workflow: Amplification from reference gene primers served as the basis for estimated nucleated cell counts. The method was immunoSEQ multiplex PCR; TCRdb's version includes in-frame clones alone and lacks a portion of them. The DNA gave D and trimming, while V, J and clone size come from that table. Of about 110,000 clones listed, less than 75% were seen once; the top ten hold less than 2%.

This chain joins TRBV14 and TRBJ1-3; no definite D call. This sequence was found in a woman between 40 and 50 years old with acute or convalescent COVID-19. Sequencing input: peripheral blood. CDR3 residues: CASSQRSSGNTIYF. The CDR3 DNA is TGTGCCAGCAGCCAACGGAGCTCTGGAAACACCATATATTTT.